A selection of T cell receptor beta chains follows, all from one sample in a study of beta chain features in type 1 diabetes. The method was immunoSEQ multiplex PCR; TCRdb's version includes in-frame clones alone and lacks a portion of them. This table has some 140,000 clones, 9% appearing once. The source material was central memory CD4+ T cells from blood. The source is a man younger than 40 with type 1 diabetes. Both conserved end residues are part of each CDR3.

j_call,v_call,cdr3_aa
TRBJ2-5,TRBV7-2,CASSLAGTSGQETQYF
TRBJ2-2,TRBV7-3,CASSLDRGGAGELFF
TRBJ1-5,TRBV19,CASSIGQTGNQPQHF
TRBJ2-5,TRBV19,CASSPSWGGAAETQYF
TRBJ2-7,TRBV5-1,CASSLGPSVSYEQYF
TRBJ2-7,TRBV7-2,CASSPGSVGNEQYF
TRBJ2-5,TRBV15,CATSRDRGQGRETQYF
TRBJ2-1,TRBV29-1,CSALGGKVDEQFF
TRBJ1-4,TRBV28,CASSFLQEKLFF
TRBJ2-1,TRBV7-2,CASSRDFSSYNEQFF
TRBJ1-5,TRBV29-1,CSVGAQGNQPQHF
TRBJ2-2,TRBV10-3,CAISVMGGNTGELFF
TRBJ2-3,TRBV6-5,CASSYGGGALDTQYF
TRBJ2-7,TRBV29-1,CSVEEYNEQYF
TRBJ2-1,TRBV4-1,CASSLGALYNEQFF
TRBJ1-2,TRBV11-2,CASSLDAGTGAYGYTF
TRBJ1-3,TRBV14,CASSPRADGNTIYF
TRBJ2-5,TRBV6-6,CASSPSGEGSETQYF
TRBJ2-5,TRBV7-2,CASSLGTGGPVTQYF
TRBJ2-5,TRBV5-1,CASRPGLAGETQYF
TRBJ1-5,TRBV30,CAWSEVGRQPQHF
TRBJ2-3,TRBV15,CATSRGAQRALRTDTQYF
TRBJ1-5,TRBV6-5,CASSYGQGGNQPQHF
TRBJ1-1,TRBV7-3,CASSLDRNTEAFF
TRBJ2-6,TRBV19,CASTNTGAGANVLTF
TRBJ1-4,TRBV29-1,CSVGGRGGTNEKLFF
TRBJ2-1,TRBV4-2,CASSQGAGGNNEQFF
TRBJ2-3,TRBV4-1,CASSRSKVAEPYF
TRBJ2-5,TRBV29-1,CSVGPGLGETQYF
TRBJ2-2,TRBV27,CASSGGVTGELFF
TRBJ1-5,TRBV19,CASLRQYSNQPQHF
TRBJ1-2,TRBV5-1,CASSFDRADYGYTF
TRBJ1-6,TRBV4-3,CASSRQGLDSPLHF
TRBJ1-1,TRBV28,CASRSSQLLNTEAFF
TRBJ1-5,TRBV27,CASSFARDQPQHF
TRBJ2-7,TRBV29-1,CSVEGLGGGYEQYF
TRBJ2-7,TRBV18,CASSPPADRFPGYF
TRBJ2-2,TRBV9,CASSPRSGDTGELFF
TRBJ2-2,TRBV30,CAWRQGPNTGELFF
TRBJ2-5,TRBV7-9,CASSLVTGQETQYF
TRBJ1-1,TRBV6-6,CASSLGGINTEAFF
TRBJ1-6,TRBV30,CAWSEDDYSPLHF
TRBJ1-2,TRBV6-1,CASSEWAAPGYTF
TRBJ2-1,TRBV5-1,CASSLVTGSYNEQFF
TRBJ1-2,TRBV5-1,CASRPTTGTGGDGYTF
TRBJ2-1,TRBV4-1,CASSLGPSYNEQFF
TRBJ1-1,TRBV9,CASSVEISTEAFF
TRBJ1-2,TRBV9,CASSLRDRDNYGYTF
TRBJ1-4,TRBV18,CASSTSGQLLNEKLFF
TRBJ2-5,TRBV28,CASSFPGQETQYF
TRBJ2-3,TRBV6-1,CASSASDTQYF
TRBJ2-3,TRBV2,CASSGQGKADTQYF
TRBJ1-3,TRBV5-6,CASSGTETSGNTIYF
TRBJ1-5,TRBV30,CAWSHRDQPQHF